This TCR beta chain was captured in a study of early T cells in non-severe SARS-CoV-2 infection. Overall study context: The study sequenced bulk RNA from unsorted whole blood, with chains unpaired.

Attached unique molecular identifiers marked individual cDNA molecules. MiXCR, applied by TCRdb to the 5' RACE reads, yields one record per CDR3 protein. The sample records around 99,000 distinct CDR3 sequences, 11% being singletons. This clonotype was seen a handful of times. The CDR3 is 14 amino acids. The V gene lost 0 bases and the J gene lost 3 bases, with 9 bases spanning the gap. Per germline, CDR1 SGDLS and CDR2 YYNGEE. Sequencing was performed on whole blood. This clonotype was obtained from an adult who was a healthcare worker with PCR-confirmed SARS-CoV-2 infection or an uninfected control (not recorded which). The chain uses TRBV9 and TRBJ1-1; D may be TRBD1 (5 bases). Written as DNA, the CDR3 is TGTGCCAGCAGCGTAGCATCCAGGGACACTGAAGCTTTCTTT. Translation: CASSVASRDTEAFF.